One sample yielded the 27 T cell receptor beta chains listed below, sequenced in a study of OX40 agonist ivuxolimab in advanced cancers. The data were produced by immunoSEQ multiplex PCR, yet TCRdb's version contains in-frame clones alone and is incomplete. The sample gives 45,000 to 50,000 clones, less than 85% of which show up once; 1.5% to 2% is in the top ten. The sample was CD4+ or CD8+ T cells sorted from blood, taken in a trial of the OX40 agonist ivuxolimab. All receptors derive from an adult with an advanced solid tumor such as melanoma, head and neck, liver or kidney cancer.

J is TRBJ2-5 and V is TRBV10-1; tentative D call: TRBD1 (6 bases). This CDR3 comprises 14 residues. From germline, CDR1 is WNHNN and CDR2 SYGVQD (reference sequence). V lost 5 bases and J lost 6, with 16 bases in between. The CDR3 bases are TGCGCCAGCAGTAATACAGGGAGTACTAAGACCCAGTACTTC. It is translated as CASSNTGSTKTQYF.

The chain is built from TRBV7-3 and TRBJ2-1, with 7 bases that match TRBD1. Germline V gene sequence: CDR1 SGHTA, CDR2 FQGTGA. The CDR3 runs 15 residues. V dropped 4 bases and J dropped 7; count of bases not matched to a gene: 10. CDR3 sequence reads: CASSSQPQGWNEQFF. Here the CDR3 DNA reads TGTGCCAGCAGCTCTCAACCACAGGGGTGGAATGAGCAGTTCTTC.

This clone was observed a single time. The rearrangement links TRBV27 to TRBJ1-6; tentatively, D is TRBD1 (5 bases). Germline loops: CDR1 MNHEY, CDR2 SMNVEV (reference sequence). CDR3 length equals 14 residues. With 7 bases removed from V and 3 bases from J, the gap between germline ends came to 10 bases. The chain's CDR3 is CASTPGGYNSPLHF. In DNA, the CDR3 is TGTGCCAGCACCCCGGGGGGCTATAATTCACCCCTCCACTTT.

The V and J genes are TRBV4-3 and TRBJ2-1; TRBD2 agrees at 7 bases. CDR3 length: 16 residues. J was trimmed by 6 bases and V by 6 bases; bases with no gene match: 14. The germline V gene encodes CDR1 LGHNA and CDR2 YSLEER. Written as DNA, the CDR3 is TGCGCCAGCAGACCTTTTTTGGGGGAGGGCCGCAATGAGCAGTTCTTC. Amino acids: CASRPFLGEGRNEQFF.

V gene TRBV18 combines with J gene TRBJ2-4; 7 nucleotides agree with TRBD1. The V gene end was trimmed by 5 bases and the J gene end by 6 bases; junction bases not matched to a gene: 4. The germline CDR1 and CDR2 sequences are KGHSH and LQKENI. This CDR3 has 13 residues. This CDR3 is CASSNRQGNIQYF. Here the CDR3 DNA reads TGTGCCAGCTCAAACCGACAGGGAAACATTCAGTACTTC.

The chain carries TRBV5-8 and TRBJ1-1; 8 bases line up with TRBD1. The CDR3 sequence is 14 residues long. V shed 4 bases and J 9 bases; nucleotides not matched to a gene: 11. The germline V gene has CDR1 SGHTS and CDR2 YDEGEE. This CDR3 reads CASSKTGTGLQAFF. Written as DNA, the CDR3 is TGTGCCAGCAGCAAAACTGGGACAGGCTTGCAAGCTTTCTTT. The whole variable domain, remainder taken from reference TRBV5-8 and TRBJ1-1, is EAGVTQSPTHLIKTRGQQATLRCSPISGHTSVYWYQQALGLGLQFLLWYDEGEERNRGNFPPRFSGRQFPNYSSELNVNALELEDSALYLCASSKTGTGLQAFFGQGTRLTVV.

The genes are TRBV9 and TRBJ1-6; weak D call: TRBD1 (5 bases). In germline, CDR1 is SGDLS, CDR2 YYNGEE. V lost 4 bases to trimming and J lost 8 bases, with 19 bases between them. The CDR3 is 16 residues long. The CDR3 sequence is CASSQGVSGGYSPLHF. In DNA, the CDR3 is TGTGCCAGCAGCCAAGGGGTCAGCGGGGGGTATTCACCCCTCCACTTT.

The rearrangement uses TRBV5-4 and TRBJ1-1; unclear D gene. The germline CDR1 and CDR2 sequences are SGHNT and YYREEE (reference sequence). The CDR3 spans 16 residues. V was shortened by 3 bases and J by 0 bases, with 15 bases between the two germline ends. The CDR3 protein is CASSSPSLSLNTEAFF. For the CDR3, the DNA is TGTGCCAGCAGCTCTCCCAGCCTCTCTTTGAACACTGAAGCTTTCTTT.

The rearrangement joins TRBV6-5 to TRBJ1-4; D remains unclear. The V gene's germline CDR1 is MNHEY and CDR2 SVGAGI. V was cut by 2 bases and J by 7 bases, with 11 bases left in between. This CDR3 region has 14 residues. Here the CDR3 DNA reads TGTGCCAGCAGTTACAGGCGCTGGGGTGAAAAACTGTTTTTT. Its protein product is CASSYRRWGEKLFF.

The V and J genes are TRBV28 and TRBJ1-1; TRBD1 agrees at 9 bases. The CDR3 contains 15 residues. CDR1 MDHEN and CDR2 SYDVKM come from the germline V gene. The trim removed 6 bases at V and 5 bases at J, leaving 10 bases unmatched. CDR3: CASSKITGGRTEAFF. CDR3 coding DNA: TGTGCCAGCAGCAAAATAACAGGGGGCCGGACTGAAGCTTTCTTT.

The V gene is TRBV7-9, the J gene TRBJ1-3; perhaps TRBD1 as D (6 bases). Germline CDR1 SEHNR, CDR2 FQNEAQ (reference sequence). The length of the CDR3 is 13 residues. V was clipped by 7 bases and J by 0 bases, with 7 bases between them. The CDR3 DNA follows: TGTGCCAGCAAGGGGGTCTCTGGAAACACCATATATTTT. It specifies CASKGVSGNTIYF.

V gene TRBV19 combines with J gene TRBJ2-6; TRBD1 matches at 7 bases. V lost 4 bases and J lost 0; bases outside the gene matches: 9. The CDR3 is 18 amino acids. Germline values: CDR1 LNHDA, CDR2 SQIVND (reference sequence). CDR3 coding DNA: TGTGCCAGTAGTAATACAGGGGTCCTTACCTCTGGGGCCAACGTCCTGACTTTC. Its translation is CASSNTGVLTSGANVLTF. The variable domain in full, completed from reference TRBV19 and TRBJ2-6, reads DGGITQSPKYLFRKEGQNVTLSCEQNLNHDAMYWYRQDPGQGLRLIYYSQIVNDFQKGDIAEGYSVSREKKESFPLTVTSAQKNPTAFYLCASSNTGVLTSGANVLTFGAGSRLTVL.

CDR3 loop: CASSSGQATNEKLFF. CDR3 nucleotide sequence: TGTGCCAGCAGTTCCGGACAGGCAACTAATGAAAAACTGTTTTTT. The chain is built from TRBV27 and TRBJ1-4; 7 bases are shared with TRBD1. V lost 4 bases to trimming and J lost 0 bases; unmatched junction nucleotides: 2. Germline V lookup: CDR1 MNHEY, CDR2 SMNVEV (reference sequence). CDR3 length: 15 amino acids.

V usage is TRBV5-6 and J usage is TRBJ1-3, with TRBD1 as a possible D gene (5 bases). From germline, CDR1 is SGHDT and CDR2 YYEEEE. Trimming cost V 4 bases and J 0 bases, with 14 bases left between them. This CDR3 region has 16 residues. The CDR3 sequence: CASSPPVDTSGNTIYF. CDR3 nucleotide sequence: TGTGCCAGCAGCCCCCCGGTGGACACCTCTGGAAACACCATATATTTT.

The rearrangement joins TRBV5-4 to TRBJ2-7, with a tentative D call TRBD1 (6 bases). The CDR3 runs 14 residues. The V and J ends lost 5 bases and 3 bases respectively, with 15 bases between them. Germline V gene data show CDR1 as SGHNT and CDR2 as YYREEE (reference sequence). CDR3 in amino acids: CASRSGTSLYEQYF. The CDR3 DNA reads as TGTGCCAGCAGATCCGGGACATCGCTCTACGAGCAGTACTTC.

The gene calls are TRBV28 and TRBJ2-5, with D possibly called TRBD1 or TRBD2 (5 bases each). Germline-derived CDR1 and CDR2 are MDHEN and SYDVKM. The CDR3 is 15 amino acids. V lost 2 bases and J 5 bases, leaving 15 bases between the germline ends. The CDR3: CASSLAGTGEETQYF. The CDR3 region has the DNA TGTGCCAGCAGTTTAGCTGGGACCGGGGAGGAGACCCAGTACTTC.

The CDR3 spells CASSSGTGGGYTF. CDR3 nucleotide sequence: TGTGCCAGCAGCTCGGGGACAGGGGGCGGCTACACCTTC. J is TRBJ1-2 and V is TRBV7-6; 12 bases line up with TRBD1. The CDR3 has 13 residues. Germline assignment: CDR1 SGHVS and CDR2 FNYEAQ. With V trimmed by 4 bases and J by 8 bases, 2 bases remained unmatched.

V usage is TRBV5-1 and J usage is TRBJ1-4, with 8 positions matching TRBD1. The V and J ends lost 7 bases and 5 bases, in that order; junction bases with no gene match: 7. Germline V gene lookup returns CDR1 SGHRS and CDR2 YFSETQ. CDR3 length: 14 residues. CDR3 sequence reads: CASAPRTGNEKLFF. DNA of the CDR3: TGCGCCAGCGCTCCCCGGACAGGGAATGAAAAACTGTTTTTT.

The chain uses TRBV6-5 and TRBJ1-1, with 12 bases aligning to TRBD1. J gave up 5 bases and V 5 bases, and 6 bases lay outside the gene matches. The CDR3 totals 15 residues. Per germline, CDR1 MNHEY and CDR2 SVGAGI. CDR3 in amino acids: CASSRGQGAHTEAFF. DNA of the CDR3: TGTGCCAGCAGTAGGGGACAGGGGGCGCATACTGAAGCTTTCTTT.

This clone was detected only a few times. V is TRBV7-2 and J is TRBJ1-3, with D possibly matching TRBD1 (5 bases). With 6 bases removed from V and 8 bases from J, the gap between germline ends came to 20 bases. Germline CDR1 reads SGHTA; CDR2 reads FQGNSA. The CDR3 is 15 residues long. This CDR3 is CASRSSGSRGDTIYF. The CDR3 DNA is TGTGCCAGCAGAAGTAGTGGCTCACGAGGGGACACCATATATTTT.

This sequence joins TRBV4-3 and TRBJ1-5, with D possibly matching TRBD1 (5 bases). Germline V gene data show CDR1 as LGHNA and CDR2 as YSLEER. V lost 0 bases and J 2 bases, leaving 14 bases between the germline ends. The CDR3 length is 17 residues. CDR3 loop: CASSQDLSGGGNQPQHF. The CDR3 nucleotides read TGCGCCAGCAGCCAAGATCTCAGCGGGGGGGGCAATCAGCCCCAGCATTTT.

This chain links TRBV5-6 with TRBJ2-3, with 10 positions matching TRBD2. The germline CDR1 and CDR2 sequences are SGHDT and YYEEEE. The CDR3 totals 16 residues. V gave up 4 bases and J gave up 3 bases; unmatched junction bases: 8. CDR3 residues: CASSPLAGEETDTQYF. CDR3 coding DNA: TGTGCCAGCAGCCCCCTAGCGGGAGAGGAGACAGATACGCAGTATTTT.

The chain employs TRBV5-4 and TRBJ1-1; D gene ambiguous. CDR3 length: 14 residues. CDR1 is SGHNT and CDR2 is YYREEE in the germline V gene (reference sequence). Trimming left V 0 bases short and J 0 bases short, with 6 bases between. CDR3 DNA: TGTGCCAGCAGCTTGGAGAGGGTGAACACTGAAGCTTTCTTT. Its translation: CASSLERVNTEAFF.

In nucleotides, the CDR3 is TGTGCCAGCAGTTTAATCGGGGTGGGGTCAGATACGCAGTATTTT. Translation: CASSLIGVGSDTQYF. The chain combines TRBV27 with TRBJ2-3; possibly TRBD2 for D (5 bases). This CDR3 is built from 15 residues. V was trimmed by 2 bases and J by 4 bases, leaving 13 bases between them. Germline V gene lookup returns CDR1 MNHEY and CDR2 SMNVEV (reference sequence).

The chain uses TRBV15 and TRBJ2-7; tentatively, D is TRBD2 (6 bases). Trimming shortened V by 3 bases and J by 6 bases, and 18 bases separated the two germline ends. CDR1 and CDR2 from the germline V gene are LNHNV and YYDKDF (reference sequence). The CDR3 is 15 residues long. The CDR3 nucleotides are TGTGCCACCAGCAGGGGTGGGGGGAGATCCATCGAGCAGTACTTC. This sequence encodes CATSRGGGRSIEQYF.

The chain couples TRBV7-4 to TRBJ1-2; D may be TRBD1 (6 bases). V was pared by 6 bases and J by 7 bases, with 21 bases between. Germline V CDR1 and CDR2: SGHVT, SQSDAQ. The CDR3 is 15 residues long. CDR3 sequence: CASRSPQGYRSGYTF. The CDR3 DNA reads as TGTGCCAGCAGATCCCCCCAGGGGTATAGGTCTGGCTACACCTTC.

The CDR3 loop reads CASSLEKRQRHGYTF. The CDR3 DNA sequence: TGTGCCAGCAGCTTAGAGAAGCGACAACGGCATGGCTACACCTTC. This chain links TRBV7-2 with TRBJ1-2; D unresolved. The V and J ends lost 1 base and 6 bases respectively, with 15 bases between them. Germline-derived CDR1 and CDR2 are SGHTA and FQGNSA. CDR3 length: 15 amino acids.